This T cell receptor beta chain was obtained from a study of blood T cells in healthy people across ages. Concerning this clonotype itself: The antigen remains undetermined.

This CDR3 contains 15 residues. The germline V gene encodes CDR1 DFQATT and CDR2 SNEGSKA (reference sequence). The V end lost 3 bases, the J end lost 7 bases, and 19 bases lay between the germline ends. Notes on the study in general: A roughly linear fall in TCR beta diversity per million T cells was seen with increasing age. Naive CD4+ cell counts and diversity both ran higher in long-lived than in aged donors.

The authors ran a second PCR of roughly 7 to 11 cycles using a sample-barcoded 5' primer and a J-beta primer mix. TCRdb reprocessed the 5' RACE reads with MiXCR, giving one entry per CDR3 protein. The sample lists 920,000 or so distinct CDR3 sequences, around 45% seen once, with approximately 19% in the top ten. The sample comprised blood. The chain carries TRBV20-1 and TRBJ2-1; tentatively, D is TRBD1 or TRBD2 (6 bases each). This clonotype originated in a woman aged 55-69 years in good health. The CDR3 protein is CSARGATRGGNEQFF. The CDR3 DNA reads TGCAGTGCTAGGGGGGCTACCCGAGGGGGGAATGAGCAGTTCTTC.